Here is one TCR beta chain with its context. These data belong to a study of blood T cell repertoires in COVID-19. Whole-study context: Samples representing acute and convalescent COVID-19 were sourced from the United States, Italy and Spain. In each case, the material was cDNA or gDNA derived from T cells, B-cell-depleted T cells, or PBMCs.

V lost 7 bases and J lost 5; bases outside the gene matches: 8. Germline lookup yields CDR1 MNHNY and CDR2 SVGAGI (reference sequence). The CDR3 runs 15 residues. Assay: immunoSEQ multiplex PCR; the TCRdb copy retains only in-frame clones and omits some. The sample yields around 130,000 clones, 70% to 90% seen once. Sequencing used peripheral blood. J is TRBJ2-5 and V is TRBV6-6; 12 bases align to TRBD2. The TCR was taken from a man aged 70-80 years with active COVID-19. As DNA, the CDR3 is TGTGCCAGCATGACTAGCGGGAGAGGAAAGGAGACCCAGTACTTC. It translates to CASMTSGRGKETQYF.